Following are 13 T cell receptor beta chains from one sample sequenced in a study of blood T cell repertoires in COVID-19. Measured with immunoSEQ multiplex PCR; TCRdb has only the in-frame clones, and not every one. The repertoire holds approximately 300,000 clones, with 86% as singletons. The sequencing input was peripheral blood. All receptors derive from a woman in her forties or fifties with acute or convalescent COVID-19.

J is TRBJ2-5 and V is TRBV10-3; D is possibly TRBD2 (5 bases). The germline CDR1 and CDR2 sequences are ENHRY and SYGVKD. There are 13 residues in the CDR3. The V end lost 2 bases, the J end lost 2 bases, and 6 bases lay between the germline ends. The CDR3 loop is CAISERLQETQYF. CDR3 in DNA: TGTGCCATCAGTGAGAGACTACAAGAGACCCAGTACTTC.

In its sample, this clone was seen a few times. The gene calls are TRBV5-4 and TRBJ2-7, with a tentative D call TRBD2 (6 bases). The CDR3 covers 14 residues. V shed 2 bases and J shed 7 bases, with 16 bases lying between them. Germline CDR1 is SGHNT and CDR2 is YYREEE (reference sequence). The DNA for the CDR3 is TGTGCCAGCAGCTTTCCTGGGGGGAGGAATGAGCAGTACTTC. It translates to CASSFPGGRNEQYF. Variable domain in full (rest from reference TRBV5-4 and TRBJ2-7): ETGVTQSPTHLIKTRGQQVTLRCSSQSGHNTVSWYQQALGQGPQFIFQYYREEENGRGNFPPRFSGLQFPNYSSELNVNALELDDSALYLCASSFPGGRNEQYFGPGTRLTVT.

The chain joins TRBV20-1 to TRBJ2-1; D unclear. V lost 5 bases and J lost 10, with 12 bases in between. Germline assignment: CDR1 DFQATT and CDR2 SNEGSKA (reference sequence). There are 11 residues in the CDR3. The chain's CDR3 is CSALPYGEQFF. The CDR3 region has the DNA TGCAGTGCTCTACCCTACGGGGAGCAGTTCTTC.

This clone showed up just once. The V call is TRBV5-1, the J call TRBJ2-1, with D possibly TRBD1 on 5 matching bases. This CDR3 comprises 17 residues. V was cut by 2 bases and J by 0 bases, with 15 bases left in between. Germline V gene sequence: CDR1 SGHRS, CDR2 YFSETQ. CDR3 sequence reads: CASSLQLQVSSYNEQFF. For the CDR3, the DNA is TGCGCCAGCAGCTTACAATTACAGGTAAGCTCCTACAATGAGCAGTTCTTC.

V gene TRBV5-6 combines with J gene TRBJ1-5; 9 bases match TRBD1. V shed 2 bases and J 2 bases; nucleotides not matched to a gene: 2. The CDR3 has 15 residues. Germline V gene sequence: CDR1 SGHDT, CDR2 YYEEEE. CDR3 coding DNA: TGTGCCAGCAGCTTAAGGACAGGGGGCAATCAGCCCCAGCATTTT. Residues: CASSLRTGGNQPQHF.

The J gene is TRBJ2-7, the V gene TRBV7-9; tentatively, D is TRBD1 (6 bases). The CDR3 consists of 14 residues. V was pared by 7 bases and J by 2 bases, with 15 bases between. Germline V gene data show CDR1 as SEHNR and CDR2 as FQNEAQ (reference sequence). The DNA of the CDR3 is TGTGCCAGCAAGGAACAGGGTGGCACCTACGAGCAGTACTTC. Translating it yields CASKEQGGTYEQYF.

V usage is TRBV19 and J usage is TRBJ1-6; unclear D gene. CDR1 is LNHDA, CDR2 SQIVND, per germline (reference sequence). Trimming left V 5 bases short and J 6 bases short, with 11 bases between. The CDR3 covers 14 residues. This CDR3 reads CASSAHGVNSPLHF. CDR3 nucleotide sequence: TGTGCCAGTAGTGCCCACGGGGTTAATTCACCCCTCCACTTT.

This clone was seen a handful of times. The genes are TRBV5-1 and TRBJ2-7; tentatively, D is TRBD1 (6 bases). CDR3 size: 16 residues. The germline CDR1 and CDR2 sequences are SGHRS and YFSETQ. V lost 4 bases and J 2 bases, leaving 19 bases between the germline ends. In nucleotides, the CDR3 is TGCGCCAGCAGCAAAAGTACAGGGAATCCCCCCTACGAGCAGTACTTC. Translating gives CASSKSTGNPPYEQYF.

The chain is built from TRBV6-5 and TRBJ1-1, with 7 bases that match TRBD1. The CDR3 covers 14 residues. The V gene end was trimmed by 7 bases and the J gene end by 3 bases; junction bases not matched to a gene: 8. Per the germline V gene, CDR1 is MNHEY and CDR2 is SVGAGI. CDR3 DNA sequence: TGTGCCAGCACCTTGACAGGGTTGGACACTGAAGCTTTCTTT. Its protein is CASTLTGLDTEAFF.

CDR3 DNA: TGTGCCAGCAGCGCAAAACAGGGTCGGGGAACTAATGAAAAACTGTTTTTT. Its protein is CASSAKQGRGTNEKLFF. The chain uses TRBV5-4 and TRBJ1-4, with D possibly TRBD1 on 6 matching bases. CDR3 length equals 17 residues. Germline assignment: CDR1 SGHNT and CDR2 YYREEE (reference sequence). Deletions cut 4 bases from V and 1 base from J, with 17 bases between.

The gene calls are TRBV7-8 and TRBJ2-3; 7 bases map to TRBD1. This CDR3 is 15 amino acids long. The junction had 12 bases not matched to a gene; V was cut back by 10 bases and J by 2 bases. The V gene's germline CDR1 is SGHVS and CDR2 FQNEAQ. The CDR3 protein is CATLPTGYYTDTQYF. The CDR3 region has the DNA TGTGCCACCCTCCCGACAGGGTATTACACAGATACGCAGTATTTT.

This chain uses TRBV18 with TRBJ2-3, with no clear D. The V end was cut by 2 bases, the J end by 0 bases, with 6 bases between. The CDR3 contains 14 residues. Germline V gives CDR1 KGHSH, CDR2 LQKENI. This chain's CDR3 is CASSPVFSTDTQYF. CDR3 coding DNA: TGTGCCAGCTCACCAGTCTTTAGCACAGATACGCAGTATTTT.

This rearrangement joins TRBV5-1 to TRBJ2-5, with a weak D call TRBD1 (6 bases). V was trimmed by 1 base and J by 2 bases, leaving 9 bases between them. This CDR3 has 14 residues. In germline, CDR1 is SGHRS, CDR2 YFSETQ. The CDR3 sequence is CASSLSQGQETQYF. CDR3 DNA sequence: TGCGCCAGCAGCTTGAGCCAGGGGCAAGAGACCCAGTACTTC. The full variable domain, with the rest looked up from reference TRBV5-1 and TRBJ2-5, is KAGVTQTPRYLIKTRGQQVTLSCSPISGHRSVSWYQQTPGQGLQFLFEYFSETQRNKGNFPGRFSGRQFSNSRSEMNVSTLELGDSALYLCASSLSQGQETQYFGPGTRLLVL.